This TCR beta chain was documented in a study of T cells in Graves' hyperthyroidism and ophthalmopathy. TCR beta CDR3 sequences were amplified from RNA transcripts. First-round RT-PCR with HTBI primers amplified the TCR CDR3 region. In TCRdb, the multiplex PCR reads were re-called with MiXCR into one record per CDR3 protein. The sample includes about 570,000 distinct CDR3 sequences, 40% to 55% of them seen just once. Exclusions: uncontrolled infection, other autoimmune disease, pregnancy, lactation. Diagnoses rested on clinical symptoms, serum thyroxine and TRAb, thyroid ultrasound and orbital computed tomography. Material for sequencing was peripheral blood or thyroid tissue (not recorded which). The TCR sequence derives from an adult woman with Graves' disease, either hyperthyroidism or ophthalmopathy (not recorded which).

CDR3 residues: CASSPRGQGEGGYTF. CDR3 bases: TGTGCCAGCAGCCCCAGGGGACAGGGTGAGGGTGGCTACACCTTC. The chain combines TRBV7-9 with TRBJ1-2; 9 positions agree with TRBD1. This CDR3 is 15 amino acids long. J lost 7 bases, V lost 5 bases, and 11 bases had no gene match. Germline V CDR1 and CDR2: SEHNR, FQNEAQ (reference sequence).